This T cell receptor beta chain came from a study of CD8 T cells in ankylosing spondylitis (dated by TCRdb to the late 2010s). Background on the whole study: T cell receptor beta repertoires were profiled in healthy donors and ankylosing spondylitis patients so that disease-linked TCR variants could be found. Samples of peripheral blood were taken, and for ankylosing spondylitis patients, synovial fluid was collected as well. The full study cohort comprised about 25 ankylosing spondylitis patients and some 110 healthy donors.

Reads for this sample came from an Illumina HiSeq 2500. Quantitative 5'-RACE with molecular barcodes was the method used to prepare the TCR beta libraries. For the original study's pipeline: A new computational method, built on a probabilistic model of VDJ rearrangement, was used to identify disease-linked TCR variants. TCRdb took the public reads, trimmed them with fastp at Q25, ran MiXCR for clone calling and kept in-frame beta chains. Entries are consolidated by CDR3 protein sequence, retaining the most common genes and DNA. The V and J calls reflect TCRdb's pipeline rather than the authors' work. The sample table holds roughly 350,000 distinct CDR3 sequences, of which around 8% were seen once. The ten biggest clones cover roughly 15% of the sample. Trimming takes 1 base from V and 2 bases from J, and the germline ends sit 12 bases apart. Its CDR3 holds 15 amino acids, cysteine through phenylalanine. Only the CDR3 portion is preserved as DNA: 45 bases, with reading frame beginning at the first base. Sequences SEHNR (CDR1) and FQNEAQ (CDR2) are obtained from the germline V gene (reference sequence).

Of note for this clonotype: Its cognate antigen has yet to be identified. Base qualities are not provided; no much larger clone lies one nucleotide away.

Findings and caveats that apply to the study as a whole: Some of the motif variants had been reported before in the synovial fluid and blood of reactive arthritis patients, a finding that suggests common disease-initiation mechanisms. In peripheral blood, the disease-linked clones were found at relatively low frequencies and had a CD8+ phenotype. Significant enrichment of the disease-linked clones was reported in matched synovial fluid samples from ankylosing spondylitis patients. Blood from ankylosing spondylitis patients appeared to be characterized by a TCR beta motif composed of about eight highly homologous amino acid variants.

The sequenced material came from blood, either unsorted or a sorted T cell fraction (not recorded which). This clonotype was obtained from a male donor with ankylosing spondylitis. This chain joins TRBV7-9 to TRBJ2-7; the D gene is perhaps TRBD1, on 6 matching bases. DNA sequence: TGTGCCAGCAGCTTAGGAGGCAGGGGAACCTACGAGCAGTACTTC. Its product reads: CASSLGGRGTYEQYF.